The source of this T cell receptor (beta chain) is a study of cytomegalovirus exposure and HLA in healthy donors (dated by TCRdb to 2015 to 2018). A note on the overall study: According to an earlier analysis of several hundred of the donors, some 170 million T cells yielded 90 million to 140 million unique TCR beta sequences and approximately 280 Gb of sequence data. Every repertoire in the discovery cohort had been generated on one and the same sequencing platform. A separate validation cohort of approximately 130 different subjects was used in addition to the approximately 640-subject first cohort. A later genetic analysis used genome-wide SNP genotypes for about three fifths of the 666 donors, treating that subset as a discovery cohort. In an earlier analysis of 500 to 650 of the donors, high-throughput TCR beta sequencing was used to judge whether each TCR beta V gene segment behaved as functional or pseudogenic. HLA typing included class I and class II loci at four-digit resolution. The study was designed to test whether signatures of past pathogen exposure could be identified by cataloging public T cell receptors. Approximately 310 gigabases of sequencing data and approximately 84 million unique TCR sequences were included in an early release covering under 650 HLA-typed donors. Of the roughly 390 genotyped donors, less than 85% were placed in the genetic ancestry cluster associated with self-reported Caucasian donors. Alongside the repertoire data, information on donor age, sex, ethnicity and CMV serostatus was compiled. In the later analysis, no new phenotypic data were used to find candidate immune exposures; instead, reliance was placed on TCR beta sequences and their occurrence across donors. Typing coverage differed by locus: A, B, C, DRB1 and DQB1 were typed in about 620-640 donors, DQA1 in 522, DPA1 in some 600, and DPB1 in about 450. The study profiled the T cell repertoires of under 850 subjects by immunosequencing and related them to cytomegalovirus serostatus. On average, 235,054 unique TCR beta nucleotide sequences were sequenced per donor among 300 to 500 genotyped donors of the cohort, with 15% to 20% of those sequences being non-productive. Roughly 5 DR-DQ haplotypes were handled as single units for association and clustering, since linkage in the cohort was strong. To predict cytomegalovirus infection status, the study brought together high-throughput TCR immunosequencing, statistical association of individual TCRs with disease status, and machine learning. To study patterns of TCR occurrence, a later analysis re-analyzed previously published TCR beta repertoires from 666 donors and added high-resolution HLA genotyping.

The study at large found these results: An association between a missense DCLRE1C variant and V-gene and J-gene trimming of TCR beta chains was found in a later genetic analysis and replicated in an independent cohort. A later analysis found that most CMV-associated TCR beta chains appeared HLA-restricted, with HLA associations seemingly driven largely by CMV exposure. Broadly in line with IMGT annotations, most TCR beta V segments showed up in productive rearrangements about 87% or about 30% of the time in an earlier analysis of a few hundred of the donors. In a later analysis, HLA-associated TCR beta chains showed more clonal expansion and lower generation probabilities than non-associated chains that were equally common. Most TCR sequences were seen in very few donors, while some public TCRs were found in many individuals. Some IMGT-functional V segments, including TRBV6-2 and TRBV6-3, could not be distinguished by the 87-base-pair reads and were therefore excluded. The classifier was reported to diagnose cytomegalovirus status with high specificity and sensitivity in both the original cohort and the validation cohort. Linkage disequilibrium might explain the correlated functional status among segregating V segments, but an unknown experimental factor could not be ruled out. CMV serostatus was the only immune exposure information available for the cohort. Roughly uniform sequencing depth across donors was assumed in presence/absence analyses, although this assumption may not hold. Because some donors lacked HLA typing at each locus, the association tests relied only on the typed subset. In vitro tests confirmed that a few of the cytomegalovirus-associated TCR beta chains recognize cytomegalovirus antigens. A later genetic analysis reported fewer N-insertions in productive TCRs among donors in an Asian-associated ancestry cluster than the roughly 700-donor mean. A later analysis associated 16,951 TCR beta sequences with specific HLA alleles at a false discovery rate of 0.05. According to the authors, the approach could potentially be generalized to other disease states and immunological phenotypes. The sequencing pipeline was judged likely to have produced a cluster of highly shared sequence variants as a technical artifact. In a later analysis, the rate of TCR association differed among HLA loci, with DRB1 alleles having the most associated TCRs and HLA-C alleles having the fewest. The study listed approximately 160 TCR beta chains as associated with cytomegalovirus. Some 15 rarely observed V segments, including chromosome 9 orphons, were excluded from the earlier analysis of a few hundred of the donors because counts were too low. A later analysis reported that several top co-occurrence clusters appeared linked to parvovirus B19, influenza, CMV and Epstein-Barr virus. A further reported finding was that TCR beta sequences accurately predicted the HLA-A and HLA-B alleles for most subjects in the first cohort. Strong co-occurrence of HLA alleles, especially DR and DQ, made assigning TCR associations to individual alleles difficult. Only TCR beta chains were sequenced in this cohort, and the absence of alpha or paired-chain data limited detectable features.

Library creation used the immunoSEQ multiplex PCR assay. The multiplex PCR relied on a mix of 60 forward primers for TCR Vbeta segments and 13 reverse primers for TCR Jbeta segments. The CDR3 region of rearranged TCR beta genes was amplified from genomic DNA by a multiplex PCR assay. The Illumina HiSeq System was used to sequence the amplified TCR beta libraries as 87-base-pair reads. In the paper's pipeline: In a later analysis, roughly 80 million unique TCR beta chains were counted across the roughly 670 repertoires, and around 10 million of these chains were shared by at least two donors. To remove PCR and sequencing errors, raw reads were error-corrected and collapsed into unique sequences using a nearest-neighbor algorithm that merged closely related sequences. V, D and J gene segments were assigned by aligning CDR3 sequences to IMGT reference sequences. For a sequence to be retained, a match of at least six nucleotides to both a V gene segment and a J gene segment was required. Rearrangements were classified as productive when the CDR3 lacked stop codons and remained in frame with V and J, and all other rearrangements were classified as non-productive. CDR3 was defined according to IMGT convention as the region running from the second conserved V-encoded cysteine to the conserved J-encoded phenylalanine. The earlier analysis of fewer than 700 of the donors excluded sequences that lacked an unambiguous match to a single V gene segment. An earlier analysis of about 600 of the donors called V segments functional above 56.7% productive rearrangements and segregating when the between-donor standard deviation exceeded 5%. To diagnose cytomegalovirus status from the catalog of TCR beta chain sequences, a statistical classification framework was built. V and J gene assignment, in a later analysis, came from comparing TCR nucleotide sequences with IMGT/GENE-DB human TR gene sequences. The TCRdist pipeline was used in a later analysis to assign CDR3 sequences and most-parsimonious VDJ recombination scenarios. In a later analysis, every TCR beta chain was defined by the combination of its CDR3 amino acid sequence and its V-gene family, and reads without a unique V-gene family were dropped. As a way to deal with suspected cross-contamination and a sequencing artifact, a later analysis dropped approximately 590 nucleotide sequences that were highly shared and had low generation probability. In a later analysis, a clonal expansion index for each public chain was calculated from normalized within-repertoire ranks of inferred template counts. A later analysis computed generation probabilities with a VDJ recombination model fitted to out-of-frame rearrangements, and checked the results against IGoR. In a later analysis, hypergeometric tests were used to score TCR-TCR, TCR-HLA and TCR-CMV co-occurrence, with a repertoire-size bias correction applied to TCR pairs. To estimate false discovery rates, a later analysis permuted the HLA or CMV assignments 20 times. In a later analysis, co-occurring TCRs were grouped with DBSCAN, and TCRdist sequence similarity was added when clustering was performed within HLA-allele-positive subsets. Repertoires with fewer than 30,000 or more than 120,000 public chains, plus five repertoires with anomalous nucleotide sharing, were excluded from co-occurrence clustering. TCRdb mirrors the immuneACCESS table, restricted to in-frame sequences. Some clones are absent from its copies; in checked studies, under half trace to an unresolved V gene, and the reason for the others is unknown. V and J calls and clone size are copied from that table; D and trimming were computed from the DNA. A total of about 200,000 clones appear in this sample, approximately 86% of them only once. The top ten clonotypes cover roughly 0.33% of the sample.

The cohort consisted of 666 healthy bone marrow donors. At the time of sampling, all cohort members were nominally healthy, though unrecorded immune exposures were likely present. The donor was CMV seronegative and belonged to the group of 350 to 400 seronegative cohort members. Each donor provided a peripheral blood sample, and peripheral blood mononuclear cells were used for TCR beta sequencing. The Qiagen DNeasy Blood Extraction Kit was used to extract genomic DNA from the blood cell samples. The CDR3 spans 15 residues, from the cysteine through the phenylalanine. Only the CDR3 region is kept as DNA, spanning 45 bases read in frame from base 1. V is clipped by 3 bases and J by 0 bases, and the sequence between their germline boundaries is 10 bases long. The germline V gene encodes CDR1 SGHRS and CDR2 YFSETQ. Regarding this clone: The target of this receptor is not known. No base qualities exist here, and no much larger clone lies one base off it.

This TCR came from a woman under 40 in good health and CMV-seronegative. The sample comprised PBMCs. The V and J genes are TRBV5-1 and TRBJ2-1; TRBD1 is a weak D gene call, 6 bases matching. The CDR3 region: CASSWTDSSYNEQFF. The nucleotide sequence is given as TGCGCCAGCAGCTGGACAGATAGCTCCTACAATGAGCAGTTCTTC.